Listed below are T cell receptor beta chains from one sample, sequenced in a study of blood T cell repertoires in COVID-19. Libraries were prepared by immunoSEQ multiplex PCR; TCRdb keeps only in-frame clonotypes and omits some of them. In the table there are about 260,000 clones, 70% to 90% of which are singletons. Source material: peripheral blood. The receptors stem from a man aged 55-75 years who had recovered from COVID-19. Both conserved end residues are part of each CDR3. A D gene is named only where the DNA matches it firmly. Clone sizes are given selectively: once, few, many, or a class where the clone is expanded.

j_call clone_size v_call d_call cdr3_nt cdr3_aa
TRBJ1-3 - TRBV5-4 - TGTGCCAGCAGCCCGCAGGCACCTCCTTCTGGAAACACCATATATTTT CASSPQAPPSGNTIYF
TRBJ2-2 - TRBV24-1 - TGTGCCACCGGGACACCGAACACCGGGGAGCTGTTTTTT CATGTPNTGELFF
TRBJ2-3 - TRBV5-1 TRBD2 TGCGCCAGCAGCTCCCCCAGCGGGAGATCAACAGATACGCAGTATTTT CASSSPSGRSTDTQYF
TRBJ1-4 - TRBV7-9 TRBD1 TGTGCCAGCAGTTCCGGGACAGGGGATTGGAGTGGTGAAAAACTGTTTTTT CASSSGTGDWSGEKLFF
TRBJ1-3 - TRBV5-1 - TGCGCCAGCAGCCGGGGGAGACTGGGAACCTACCAGACCTCTGGAAACACCATATATTTT CASSRGRLGTYQTSGNTIYF
TRBJ2-5 - TRBV28 - TGTGCCAGCAGTCCCTCCGGTCCCACAGAGACCCAGTACTTC CASSPSGPTETQYF
TRBJ2-1 - TRBV2 TRBD2 TGTGCCAGCAGGGGGACTAGCGGGAGGGCCCCGGGAGGTAATGAGCAGTTCTTC CASRGTSGRAPGGNEQFF
TRBJ1-4 once TRBV7-9 - TGTGCCAGCAGCCGAGGGAACGGGAGGGAAAAACTGTTTTTT CASSRGNGREKLFF
TRBJ1-6 - TRBV9 - TGTGCCAGCAGCCCGGAGACAGTCAATTCACCCCTCCACTTT CASSPETVNSPLHF
TRBJ2-5 - TRBV7-2 TRBD2 TGTGCCAGCAGCTTAGAGGCGGGAGACCAAGAGACCCAGTACTTC CASSLEAGDQETQYF
TRBJ2-1 once TRBV15 - TGTGCCACCAGCAGCGATATAGATGGCTCCTACAATGAGCAGTTCTTC CATSSDIDGSYNEQFF
TRBJ2-5 - TRBV5-4 - TGTGCCAGCAGCTTGTCACAGGGAAGGGAGACCCAGTACTTC CASSLSQGRETQYF
TRBJ1-6 - TRBV6-5 - TGTGCCAGCAGTCGGCCGACAGCTAATAATTCACCCCTCCACTTT CASSRPTANNSPLHF
TRBJ1-1 - TRBV6-5 - TGTGCCAGCAGTTATTTTACCGAGGGCACTGAAGCTTTCTTT CASSYFTEGTEAFF
TRBJ2-2 - TRBV30 - TGTGCCTGGAGTTCGTCCCCCCGCACCGGGGAGCTGTTTTTT CAWSSSPRTGELFF
TRBJ1-5 few TRBV19 TRBD1 TGTGCCAGTAGGGGACGGGACAGATCTTTCCAGCCCCAGCATTTT CASRGRDRSFQPQHF
TRBJ1-2 - TRBV4-1 - TGCGCCAGCAGCCAAGAGGCATCGATACCTAACTATGGCTACACCTTC CASSQEASIPNYGYTF
TRBJ2-3 - TRBV2 TRBD2 TGTGCCAGCAGTTCTGTGCGGGAGAAGGATACGCAGTATTTT CASSSVREKDTQYF
TRBJ2-2 - TRBV5-1 - TGCGCCAGCAACTCTGGGGCCAGGGTGGCCGGGGAGCTGTTTTTT CASNSGARVAGELFF
TRBJ2-1 - TRBV7-3 - TGTGCCAGCAGCGGGGGGGCCAACAATGAGCAGTTCTTC CASSGGANNEQFF
TRBJ1-2 - TRBV18 - TGTGCCAGCTCACCAGAGTCGTCCCTGATACGTGGCTACACCTTC CASSPESSLIRGYTF
TRBJ2-4 - TRBV6-6 - TGTGCCAGCAGTTACTCGCTCGCGGACATTCAGTACTTC CASSYSLADIQYF
TRBJ1-5 few TRBV28 - TGTGCCAGCACCCACGGGGGGTTCGGTCAGCCCCAGCATTTT CASTHGGFGQPQHF
TRBJ2-5 - TRBV7-2 - TGTGCCAGCAGCTTATCTGCGGAGGAGACCCAGTACTTC CASSLSAEETQYF
TRBJ1-1 few TRBV10-2 TRBD1 TGCGCCAGCAGAGGCAGGGGGCCCGCTGAAGCTTTCTTT CASRGRGPAEAFF
TRBJ2-7 - TRBV2 - TGTGCCAGCAGTGAAAGGCAGGGGGGCCCCTACGAGCAGTACTTC CASSERQGGPYEQYF
TRBJ1-5 - TRBV27 - TGTGCCAGCAGGGGGGGGACCTATCAGCCCCAGCATTTT CASRGGTYQPQHF
TRBJ2-7 - TRBV12-1 - TGTGCCAGCAGCTCAAAGAGACAGGGGCCGAGAGCGGAGCAGTACTTC CASSSKRQGPRAEQYF
TRBJ2-2 - TRBV5-1 TRBD2 TGCGCCAGCAGCCTGGGACTACTCACCGGGGAGCTGTTTTTT CASSLGLLTGELFF
TRBJ2-7 - TRBV7-9 TRBD1 TGTGCCAGCGCCAGGGACAGGGGAACCTACGAGCAGTACTTC CASARDRGTYEQYF
TRBJ1-3 - TRBV29-1 TRBD1 TGCAGCGTTGAGACGGGACAGCCATCTCTGATAAACACCATATATTTT CSVETGQPSLINTIYF
TRBJ2-1 - TRBV5-1 - TGCGCCAGCAGCCAGGACTGGGACTACAATGAGCAGTTCTTC CASSQDWDYNEQFF
TRBJ2-1 - TRBV12-3/TRBV12-4 - TGTGCCAGCAGTTCTCAACGGGTTGGGCAGTTCTTC CASSSQRVGQFF
TRBJ2-3 - TRBV5-1 - TGCGCCAGCAGCTTCGAGCTAGCGAGGGGCTCGTCAGATACGCAGTATTTT CASSFELARGSSDTQYF
TRBJ2-1 - TRBV4-1 - TGCGCCAGCAGCCAAGCTATCCACAATGAGCAGTTCTTC CASSQAIHNEQFF
TRBJ2-1 - TRBV5-1 - TGCGCCAGCAGCTTGGGCGATGAAAACAATGAGCAGTTCTTC CASSLGDENNEQFF
TRBJ1-1 - TRBV7-6 - TGTGCCAGCAGCTCAACCGGGACATCCCTTAACACTGAAGCTTTCTTT CASSSTGTSLNTEAFF
TRBJ2-3 - TRBV21-1 - TGTGCCAGCCCGTCCCCAGATACGCAGTATTTT CASPSPDTQYF
TRBJ1-2 - TRBV5-6 TRBD1 TGTGCCAGCAGCTTCGAACAGGGGGCTTTTGGCTACACCTTC CASSFEQGAFGYTF
TRBJ1-5 - TRBV12-3/TRBV12-4 - TGTGCCAGCAGTTTTGTCAGTGCTCAGCCCCAGCATTTT CASSFVSAQPQHF
TRBJ1-1 - TRBV5-1 TRBD1 TGCGCCAGCAGCCCAACGGACAGGGGCCGGAACACTGAAGCTTTCTTT CASSPTDRGRNTEAFF
TRBJ2-7 - TRBV6-1 TRBD2 TGTGCCAGCAGTGAGCAGCGGGGGACTACCTACGAGCAGTACTTC CASSEQRGTTYEQYF